A single T cell receptor beta chain is shown here with its context. This specimen comes from a study of blood T cell repertoires in COVID-19. Per the study methods: Amplified reference gene primers provided the basis for estimating nucleated cell counts. TCRdb's table, derived via immunoSEQ multiplex PCR, lists solely in-frame clones and lacks some. For V, J and clone size, that table is used; D and trimming come from the DNA. The repertoire holds 220,000 or so clones, with 65% to 85% as singletons. The V and J ends lost 4 bases and 0 bases respectively, with 15 bases between them. This CDR3 contains 16 residues. Germline V gene data show CDR1 as SEHNR and CDR2 as FQNEAQ (reference sequence). Ages ranged from roughly 18 to 100 years, with residence in 24 US areas. Allocation to cohorts depended on clinical history reported by the participants.

This receptor was obtained from a woman aged 55-69 years who had recovered from COVID-19. This chain joins TRBV7-9 and TRBJ1-2, with a weak D call TRBD1 (6 bases). Specimen: PBMCs or T cells enriched from blood (not recorded which). The CDR3 region has the DNA TGTGCCAGCAGCTCCCCGGGGGGGGCTTCTAACTATGGCTACACCTTC. It specifies CASSSPGGASNYGYTF.